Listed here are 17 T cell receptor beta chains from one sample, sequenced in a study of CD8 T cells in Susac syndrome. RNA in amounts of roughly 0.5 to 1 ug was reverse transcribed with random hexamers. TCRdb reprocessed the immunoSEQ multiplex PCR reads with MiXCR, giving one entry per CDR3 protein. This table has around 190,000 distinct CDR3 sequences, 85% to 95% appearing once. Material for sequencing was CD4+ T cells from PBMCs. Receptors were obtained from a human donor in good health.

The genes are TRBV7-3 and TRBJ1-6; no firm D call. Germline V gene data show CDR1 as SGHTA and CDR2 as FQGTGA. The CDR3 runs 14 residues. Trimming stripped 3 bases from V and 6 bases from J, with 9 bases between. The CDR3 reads CASSFGQRNSPLHF. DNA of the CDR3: TGTGCCAGCAGCTTCGGGCAGCGTAATTCACCCCTCCACTTT.

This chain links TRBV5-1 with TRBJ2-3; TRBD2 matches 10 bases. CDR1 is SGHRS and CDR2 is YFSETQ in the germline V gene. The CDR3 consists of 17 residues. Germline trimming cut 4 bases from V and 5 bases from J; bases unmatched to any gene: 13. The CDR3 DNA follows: TGCGCCAGCAGCGCGCGCCCAAGCGGGGGGGCCGTAGATACGCAGTATTTT. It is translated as CASSARPSGGAVDTQYF.

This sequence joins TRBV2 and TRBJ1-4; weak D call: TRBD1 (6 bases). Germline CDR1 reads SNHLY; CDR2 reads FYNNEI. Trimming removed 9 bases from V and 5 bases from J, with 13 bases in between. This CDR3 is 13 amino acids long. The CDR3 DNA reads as TGTGCCAGTCGACAGGTAGAAAATGAAAAACTGTTTTTT. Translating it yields CASRQVENEKLFF.

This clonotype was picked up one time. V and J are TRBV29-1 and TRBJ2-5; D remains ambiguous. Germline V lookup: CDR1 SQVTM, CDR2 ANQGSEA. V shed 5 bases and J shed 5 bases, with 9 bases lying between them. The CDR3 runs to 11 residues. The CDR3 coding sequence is TGCAGCGTTATACAACCGGAGACCCAGTACTTC. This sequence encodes CSVIQPETQYF.

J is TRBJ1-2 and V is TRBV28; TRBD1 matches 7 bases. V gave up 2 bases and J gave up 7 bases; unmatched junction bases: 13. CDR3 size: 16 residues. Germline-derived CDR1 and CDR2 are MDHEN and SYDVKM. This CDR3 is CASSLADQGGRSGYTF. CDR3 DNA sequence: TGTGCCAGCAGTTTAGCAGACCAGGGGGGCAGATCTGGCTACACCTTC.

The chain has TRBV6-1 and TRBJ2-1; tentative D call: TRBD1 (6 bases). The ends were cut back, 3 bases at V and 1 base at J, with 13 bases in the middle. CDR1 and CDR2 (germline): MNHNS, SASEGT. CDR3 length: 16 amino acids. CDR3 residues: CASSDSRGDSYNEQFF. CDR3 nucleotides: TGTGCCAGCAGTGATAGCAGGGGTGATTCCTACAATGAGCAGTTCTTC.

The CDR3 protein is CASSLDGGQGGSAFF. In DNA, the CDR3 is TGTGCCAGCAGCTTAGATGGGGGACAGGGGGGTTCAGCTTTCTTT. This sequence joins TRBV7-2 and TRBJ1-1; the match to TRBD1 covers 11 bases. The V gene's germline CDR1 is SGHTA and CDR2 FQGNSA. V trimming: 1 base; J trimming: 10 bases; junction bases outside the gene matches: 8. The CDR3 spans 15 residues.

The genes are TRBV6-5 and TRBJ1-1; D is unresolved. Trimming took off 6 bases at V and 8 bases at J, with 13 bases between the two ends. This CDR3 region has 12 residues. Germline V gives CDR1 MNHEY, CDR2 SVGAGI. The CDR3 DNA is TGTGCCAGCAGCCCTATCAGAGGAGAAGCTTTCTTT. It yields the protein CASSPIRGEAFF.

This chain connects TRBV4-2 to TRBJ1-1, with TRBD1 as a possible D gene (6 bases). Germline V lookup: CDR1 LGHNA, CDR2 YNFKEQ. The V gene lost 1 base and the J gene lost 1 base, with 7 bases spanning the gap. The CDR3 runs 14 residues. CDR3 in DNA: TGTGCCAGCAGCCAAGCGGGACAGAACACTGAAGCTTTCTTT. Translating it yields CASSQAGQNTEAFF.

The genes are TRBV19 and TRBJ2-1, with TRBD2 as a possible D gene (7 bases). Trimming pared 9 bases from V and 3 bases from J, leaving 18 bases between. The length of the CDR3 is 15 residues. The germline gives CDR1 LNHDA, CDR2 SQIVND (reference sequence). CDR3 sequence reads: CASTRGLAVYNEQFF. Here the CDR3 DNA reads TGTGCCAGCACTCGGGGGCTAGCGGTCTACAATGAGCAGTTCTTC.

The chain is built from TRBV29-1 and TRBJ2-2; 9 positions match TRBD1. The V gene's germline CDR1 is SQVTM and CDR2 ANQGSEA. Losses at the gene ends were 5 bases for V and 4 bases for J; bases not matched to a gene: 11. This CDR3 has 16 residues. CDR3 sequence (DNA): TGCAGCGTTTTACTTTCCCCGACAGGGGGCACCGGGGAGCTGTTTTTT. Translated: CSVLLSPTGGTGELFF.

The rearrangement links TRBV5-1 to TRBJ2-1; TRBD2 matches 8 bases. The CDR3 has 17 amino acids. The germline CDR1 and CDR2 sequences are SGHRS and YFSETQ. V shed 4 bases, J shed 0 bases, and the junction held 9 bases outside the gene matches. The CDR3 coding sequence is TGCGCCAGCAGCCCGGGAAGGGCGGGGGGCTCCTACAATGAGCAGTTCTTC. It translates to CASSPGRAGGSYNEQFF.

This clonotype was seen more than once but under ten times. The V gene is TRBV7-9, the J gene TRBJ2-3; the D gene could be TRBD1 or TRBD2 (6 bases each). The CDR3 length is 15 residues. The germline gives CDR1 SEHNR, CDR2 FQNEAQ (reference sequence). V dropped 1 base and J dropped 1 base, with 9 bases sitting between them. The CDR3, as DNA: TGTGCCAGCAGCTTAGAACGGGGGCGCACAGATACGCAGTATTTT. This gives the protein CASSLERGRTDTQYF.

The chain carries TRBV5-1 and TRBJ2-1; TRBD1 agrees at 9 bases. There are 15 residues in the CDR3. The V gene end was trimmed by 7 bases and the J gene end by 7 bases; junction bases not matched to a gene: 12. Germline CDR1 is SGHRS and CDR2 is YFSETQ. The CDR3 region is CASSLFTGQGNEQFF. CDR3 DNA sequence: TGCGCCAGCTCACTTTTTACGGGACAGGGAAATGAGCAGTTCTTC.

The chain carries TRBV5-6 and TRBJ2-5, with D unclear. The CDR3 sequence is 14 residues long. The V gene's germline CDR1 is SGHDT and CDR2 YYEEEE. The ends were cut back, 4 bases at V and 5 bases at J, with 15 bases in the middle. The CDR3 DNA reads TGTGCCAGCAGCCGGGCCCAAAGGTGGGAGACCCAGTACTTC. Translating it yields CASSRAQRWETQYF.

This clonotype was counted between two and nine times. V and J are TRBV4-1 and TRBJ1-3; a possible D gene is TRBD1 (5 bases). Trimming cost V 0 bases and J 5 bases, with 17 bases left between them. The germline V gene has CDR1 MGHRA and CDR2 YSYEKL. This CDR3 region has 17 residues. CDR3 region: CASSQDDPGHGRNTIYF. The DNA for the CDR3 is TGCGCCAGCAGCCAAGACGATCCAGGGCACGGGCGAAACACCATATATTTT.

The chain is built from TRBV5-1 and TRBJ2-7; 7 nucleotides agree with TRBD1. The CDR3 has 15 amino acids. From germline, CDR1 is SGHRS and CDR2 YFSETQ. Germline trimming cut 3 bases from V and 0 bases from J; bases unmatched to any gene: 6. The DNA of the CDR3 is TGCGCCAGCAGCTCGGGACAGACCAGCTCCTACGAGCAGTACTTC. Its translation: CASSSGQTSSYEQYF.